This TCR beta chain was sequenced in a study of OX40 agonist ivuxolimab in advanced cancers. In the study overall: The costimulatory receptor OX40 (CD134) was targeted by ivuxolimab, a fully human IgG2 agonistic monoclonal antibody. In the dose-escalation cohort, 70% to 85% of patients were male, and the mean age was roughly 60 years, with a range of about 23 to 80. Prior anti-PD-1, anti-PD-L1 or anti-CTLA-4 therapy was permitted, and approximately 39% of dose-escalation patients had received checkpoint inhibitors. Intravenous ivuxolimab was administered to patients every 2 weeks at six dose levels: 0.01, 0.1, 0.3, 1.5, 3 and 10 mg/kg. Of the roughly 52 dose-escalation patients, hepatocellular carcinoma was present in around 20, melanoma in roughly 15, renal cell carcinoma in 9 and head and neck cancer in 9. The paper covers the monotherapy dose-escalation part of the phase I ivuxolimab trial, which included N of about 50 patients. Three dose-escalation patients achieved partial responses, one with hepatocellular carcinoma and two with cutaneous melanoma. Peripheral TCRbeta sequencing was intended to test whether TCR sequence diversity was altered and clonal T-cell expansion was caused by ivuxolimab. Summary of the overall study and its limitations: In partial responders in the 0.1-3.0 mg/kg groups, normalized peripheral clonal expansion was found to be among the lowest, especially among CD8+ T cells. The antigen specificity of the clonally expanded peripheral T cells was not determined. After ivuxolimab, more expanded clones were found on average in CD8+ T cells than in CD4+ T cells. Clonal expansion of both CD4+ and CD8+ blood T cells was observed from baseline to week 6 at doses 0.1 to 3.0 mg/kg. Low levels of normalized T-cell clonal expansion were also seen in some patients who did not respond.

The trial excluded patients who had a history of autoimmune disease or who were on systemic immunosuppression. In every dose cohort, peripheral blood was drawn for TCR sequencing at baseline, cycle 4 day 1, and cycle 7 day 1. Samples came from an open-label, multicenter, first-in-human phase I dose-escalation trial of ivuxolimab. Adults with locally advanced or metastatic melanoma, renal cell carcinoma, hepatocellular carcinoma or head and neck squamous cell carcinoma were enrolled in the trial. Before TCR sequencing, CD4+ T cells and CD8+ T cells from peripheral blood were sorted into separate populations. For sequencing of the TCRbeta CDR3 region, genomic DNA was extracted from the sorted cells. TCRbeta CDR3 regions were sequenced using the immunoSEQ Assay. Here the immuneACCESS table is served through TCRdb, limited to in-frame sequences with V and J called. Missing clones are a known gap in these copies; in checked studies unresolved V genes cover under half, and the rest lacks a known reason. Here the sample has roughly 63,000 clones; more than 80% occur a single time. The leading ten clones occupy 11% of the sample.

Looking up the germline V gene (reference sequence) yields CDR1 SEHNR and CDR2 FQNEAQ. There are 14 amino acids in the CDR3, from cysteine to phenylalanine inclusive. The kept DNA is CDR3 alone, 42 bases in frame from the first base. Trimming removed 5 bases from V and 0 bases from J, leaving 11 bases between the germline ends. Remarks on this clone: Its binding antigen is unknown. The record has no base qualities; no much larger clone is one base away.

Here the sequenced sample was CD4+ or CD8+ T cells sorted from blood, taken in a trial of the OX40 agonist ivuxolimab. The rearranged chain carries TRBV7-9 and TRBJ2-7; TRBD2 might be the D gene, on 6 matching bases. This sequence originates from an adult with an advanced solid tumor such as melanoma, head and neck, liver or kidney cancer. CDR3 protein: CASSPSSVSYEQYF. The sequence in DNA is TGTGCCAGCAGCCCGTCTAGCGTCTCCTACGAGCAGTACTTC.